Listed below are T cell receptor beta chains from one sample, sequenced in a study of cytomegalovirus exposure and HLA in healthy donors. TCRdb's table, derived via immunoSEQ multiplex PCR, lists solely in-frame clones and lacks some. Found here are under 200,000 clones, about three quarters of them singletons; the top ten hold over 11%. Sequenced input: PBMCs. The origin of the receptors is a man in his fifties in good health and CMV-seropositive. Each CDR3 is given with its conserved first and last residue. The D gene is left open where the match is weak. Rows may omit the clone size; those that give it use once, few, many or a size class.

d_call: -; clone_size: -; v_call: TRBV7-4; j_call: TRBJ2-7; cdr3_aa: CASSGTPLSYEQYF; cdr3_nt: TGTGCCAGCAGCGGGACTCCCCTATCCTACGAGCAGTACTTC
d_call: -; clone_size: -; v_call: TRBV19; j_call: TRBJ2-7; cdr3_aa: CASSIEGRGYYEQYF; cdr3_nt: TGTGCCAGTAGTATAGAAGGGCGGGGATACTACGAGCAGTACTTC
d_call: -; clone_size: -; v_call: TRBV28; j_call: TRBJ2-5; cdr3_aa: CASSLQLTKETQYF; cdr3_nt: TGTGCCAGCAGTTTACAACTCACCAAAGAGACCCAGTACTTC
d_call: TRBD1; clone_size: -; v_call: TRBV9; j_call: TRBJ1-1; cdr3_aa: CASSAGTGSRAFF; cdr3_nt: TGTGCCAGCAGCGCCGGGACAGGGTCAAGAGCTTTCTTT
d_call: TRBD2; clone_size: -; v_call: TRBV4-3; j_call: TRBJ2-5; cdr3_aa: CASSDGTSGTQETQYF; cdr3_nt: TGCGCCAGCAGCGACGGGACTAGCGGGACACAAGAGACCCAGTACTTC
d_call: TRBD1; clone_size: -; v_call: TRBV4-1; j_call: TRBJ2-5; cdr3_aa: CASSHAPKTGLDQETQYF; cdr3_nt: TGCGCCAGCAGCCATGCTCCTAAGACAGGGTTGGACCAAGAGACCCAGTACTTC
d_call: -; clone_size: -; v_call: TRBV4-1; j_call: TRBJ1-2; cdr3_aa: CASSQDSQKGYTF; cdr3_nt: TGCGCCAGCAGCCAAGATAGCCAGAAGGGCTACACCTTC
d_call: -; clone_size: -; v_call: TRBV19; j_call: TRBJ2-3; cdr3_aa: CASSNSLTDTQYF; cdr3_nt: TGTGCCAGTAGTAACAGCTTGACAGATACGCAGTATTTT
d_call: -; clone_size: -; v_call: TRBV5-4; j_call: TRBJ2-7; cdr3_aa: CASSPPGQGRAYEQYF; cdr3_nt: TGTGCCAGCAGCCCCCCTGGCCAGGGGCGTGCCTACGAGCAGTACTTC
d_call: -; clone_size: -; v_call: TRBV7-8; j_call: TRBJ2-7; cdr3_aa: CASSLNKYEQYF; cdr3_nt: TGTGCCAGCAGCTTAAACAAGTACGAGCAGTACTTC
d_call: -; clone_size: -; v_call: TRBV27; j_call: TRBJ1-4; cdr3_aa: CASIGVRHQNEKLFF; cdr3_nt: TGTGCCAGCATCGGGGTTCGACACCAGAATGAAAAACTGTTTTTT
d_call: TRBD2; clone_size: -; v_call: TRBV9; j_call: TRBJ2-1; cdr3_aa: CASSVEGAGGYNEQFF; cdr3_nt: TGTGCCAGCAGCGTAGAAGGAGCGGGGGGATACAATGAGCAGTTCTTC
d_call: TRBD2; clone_size: -; v_call: TRBV2; j_call: TRBJ2-7; cdr3_aa: CASSDASGGTYEQYF; cdr3_nt: TGTGCCAGCAGTGACGCTAGCGGGGGGACCTACGAGCAGTACTTC
d_call: TRBD1; clone_size: -; v_call: TRBV5-1; j_call: TRBJ1-4; cdr3_aa: CASSLVGTGGTEKLFF; cdr3_nt: TGCGCCAGCAGCTTGGTCGGGACAGGGGGCACTGAAAAACTGTTTTTT
d_call: -; clone_size: -; v_call: TRBV27; j_call: TRBJ1-2; cdr3_aa: CASRGRVGYGYTF; cdr3_nt: TGTGCCAGCAGAGGGAGAGTGGGCTATGGCTACACCTTC
d_call: -; clone_size: -; v_call: TRBV21-1; j_call: TRBJ2-2; cdr3_aa: CASPTPGTGGGYDTGELFF; cdr3_nt: TGTGCCAGCCCCACGCCGGGGACAGGGGGCGGATATGACACCGGGGAGCTGTTTTTT
d_call: -; clone_size: -; v_call: TRBV5-4; j_call: TRBJ2-2; cdr3_aa: CASSLKSENTGELFF; cdr3_nt: TGTGCCAGCAGCTTGAAGTCAGAAAACACCGGGGAGCTGTTTTTT
d_call: TRBD2; clone_size: -; v_call: TRBV7-2; j_call: TRBJ2-5; cdr3_aa: CASSSFSGGPQETQYF; cdr3_nt: TGTGCCAGCAGCTCGTTTAGCGGGGGACCTCAAGAGACCCAGTACTTC
d_call: TRBD1; clone_size: -; v_call: TRBV29-1; j_call: TRBJ1-2; cdr3_aa: CSVDRQGTGYTF; cdr3_nt: TGCAGCGTGGATCGACAGGGGACTGGCTACACCTTC
d_call: -; clone_size: few; v_call: TRBV28; j_call: TRBJ1-6; cdr3_aa: CASSLRQTVPPLHF; cdr3_nt: TGTGCCAGCAGTTTAAGACAAACAGTTCCACCCCTCCACTTT
d_call: -; clone_size: few; v_call: TRBV5-1; j_call: TRBJ2-7; cdr3_aa: CASSFRGSGVHEQYF; cdr3_nt: TGCGCCAGCAGCTTCCGAGGATCAGGGGTACACGAGCAGTACTTC
d_call: TRBD2; clone_size: -; v_call: TRBV9; j_call: TRBJ2-1; cdr3_aa: CASSPLAGGTYNEQFF; cdr3_nt: TGTGCCAGCAGCCCCCTAGCGGGGGGGACTTACAATGAGCAGTTCTTC
d_call: TRBD1; clone_size: -; v_call: TRBV6-6; j_call: TRBJ2-7; cdr3_aa: CAVETGGSYEQYF; cdr3_nt: TGTGCCGTCGAAACAGGGGGTTCCTACGAGCAGTACTTC
d_call: -; clone_size: few; v_call: TRBV27; j_call: TRBJ1-1; cdr3_aa: CASSPFVNRGTEAFF; cdr3_nt: TGTGCCAGCAGTCCCTTCGTTAATCGGGGGACTGAAGCTTTCTTT
d_call: TRBD1; clone_size: once; v_call: TRBV27; j_call: TRBJ1-2; cdr3_aa: CASSFTTGGSYGYTF; cdr3_nt: TGTGCCAGCAGTTTCACGACAGGGGGGTCCTATGGCTACACCTTC
d_call: TRBD1; clone_size: -; v_call: TRBV18; j_call: TRBJ2-1; cdr3_aa: CASSATGGYNNEQFF; cdr3_nt: TGTGCCAGCTCAGCCACAGGGGGCTATAACAATGAGCAGTTCTTC
d_call: -; clone_size: -; v_call: TRBV6-5; j_call: TRBJ2-3; cdr3_aa: CASSYRGAADTQYF; cdr3_nt: TGTGCCAGCAGTTACCGGGGGGCCGCAGATACGCAGTATTTT
d_call: TRBD1; clone_size: -; v_call: TRBV7-9; j_call: TRBJ1-4; cdr3_aa: CASSLGDRSEEKLFF; cdr3_nt: TGTGCCAGCAGCTTAGGGGACAGAAGTGAGGAAAAACTGTTTTTT
d_call: TRBD1; clone_size: -; v_call: TRBV7-8; j_call: TRBJ1-4; cdr3_aa: CASRPRGFEKLFF; cdr3_nt: TGTGCCAGCAGGCCCAGGGGGTTTGAAAAACTGTTTTTT
d_call: TRBD2; clone_size: -; v_call: TRBV18; j_call: TRBJ2-3; cdr3_aa: CASSSGGPPDTQYF; cdr3_nt: TGTGCCAGCTCAAGCGGGGGGCCACCAGATACGCAGTATTTT
d_call: -; clone_size: -; v_call: TRBV5-6; j_call: TRBJ1-4; cdr3_aa: CASSSRHRNEKLFF; cdr3_nt: TGTGCCAGCAGCTCCAGGCATCGTAATGAAAAACTGTTTTTT
d_call: -; clone_size: few; v_call: TRBV7-9; j_call: TRBJ1-1; cdr3_aa: CASNYEPRGSDEAFF; cdr3_nt: TGTGCCAGCAACTACGAGCCCAGGGGTTCCGATGAAGCTTTCTTT
d_call: TRBD1; clone_size: -; v_call: TRBV6-1; j_call: TRBJ1-2; cdr3_aa: CASTEGTGNYGYTF; cdr3_nt: TGTGCCAGCACCGAGGGGACAGGCAACTATGGCTACACCTTC
d_call: -; clone_size: -; v_call: TRBV30; j_call: TRBJ1-6; cdr3_aa: CAWQGSGSPLHF; cdr3_nt: TGTGCCTGGCAGGGTTCAGGTTCACCCCTCCACTTT
d_call: TRBD1; clone_size: -; v_call: TRBV5-4; j_call: TRBJ1-1; cdr3_aa: CASSRDRMNTEAFF; cdr3_nt: TGTGCCAGCAGCAGGGACAGAATGAACACTGAAGCTTTCTTT
d_call: -; clone_size: few; v_call: TRBV13; j_call: TRBJ2-1; cdr3_aa: CASSLGLAIYNEQFF; cdr3_nt: TGTGCCAGCAGCTTAGGGCTAGCTATCTACAATGAGCAGTTCTTC
d_call: -; clone_size: -; v_call: TRBV4-3; j_call: TRBJ1-1; cdr3_aa: CASSQDEARSEAFF; cdr3_nt: TGCGCCAGCAGCCAAGACGAGGCCCGGAGTGAAGCTTTCTTT
d_call: -; clone_size: once; v_call: TRBV18; j_call: TRBJ2-6; cdr3_aa: CASSPSIGQFPLSGANVLTF; cdr3_nt: TGTGCCAGCTCACCCTCGATCGGACAGTTTCCTCTCTCTGGGGCCAACGTCCTGACTTTC
d_call: -; clone_size: -; v_call: TRBV5-1; j_call: TRBJ2-3; cdr3_aa: CASSLEQGTDTQYF; cdr3_nt: TGCGCCAGCAGCTTGGAGCAGGGGACAGATACGCAGTATTTT
d_call: -; clone_size: -; v_call: TRBV5-8; j_call: TRBJ2-5; cdr3_aa: CASSLGRQETQYF; cdr3_nt: TGTGCCAGCAGCTTGGGCAGGCAAGAGACCCAGTACTTC